A single T cell receptor (beta chain) is shown here with its context. This clone has a handful of counts. It lacks a known antigen. Base qualities are missing; no much larger clone stands one base away. The same CDR3 can be traced to other DNA sequences in this sample. This entry is derived from a study of beta chain features in type 1 diabetes (dated by TCRdb to 2017 to 2018). With respect to the entire study: Patients and healthy donors did not differ in mean age, gender distribution, total cell number or subset yield. A total of roughly 100 million sorted cells were examined across all samples, and the number of cells per subset was strongly correlated with RNA yield. The study compared the TCRB repertoires of sorted circulating CD4+ T cell subsets in recently diagnosed type 1 diabetes patients with those in matched healthy donors. Regulatory and stem cell-like memory subsets were obtained from only 8 patients and roughly 8 healthy donors, while naive and central memory subsets were obtained from all 30 or so donors.

Each donor gave one peripheral blood draw, averaging approximately 0.12 L, which was collected into heparinised tubes. Using a panel that included CD45RO, CCR7, CD25, CD127, CD95 and CD27, naive, central memory, regulatory and stem cell-like memory CD4+ T cells were sorted on a BD FACSAria II. Purity was above 95% for every sorted population. PBMCs were isolated immediately by Lymphoprep density gradient centrifugation and stained directly without culture. Samples were stained and sorted in pairs, with one healthy donor and one patient per experiment, so that batch effects were minimized. The CDR3 runs 14 residues from the cysteine to the phenylalanine. Only CDR3 DNA is held: 42 bases, read in frame from base 1. From the germline V gene, CDR1 is LGHNA and CDR2 is YSLEER. After removal of 1 base from V and 9 bases from J, the junction retains 7 bases not matched to a gene. Study-wide conclusions, independent of this receptor: Because small numbers of individuals were included in the HLA sub-analyses, any influence of HLA type on TCRB rearrangement was left unresolved. Naive, central memory and regulatory TCRB repertoires appeared to be more similar among patients than among healthy donors. At VDJ recombination sites, type 1 diabetes patients had fewer insertions and more deleted nucleotides, which implies abnormalities in thymic rearrangement. Shorter templates might have been favored by PCR, but patient and control samples were amplified and corrected together, so both groups would have been affected equally by any skew. Because cDNA was sequenced instead of genomic DNA, activated cells with high expression could be over-represented, although the groups did not differ in activation or CD3 levels. Type 1 diabetes patients showed a moderate but significant shortening of TCRB CDR3 length in all four CD4+ subsets.

The High Capacity cDNA Reverse Transcription Kit was used to reverse transcribe all of the isolated RNA, meaning that expressed TCRB transcripts were what got sequenced. Deep immunoSEQ sequencing was performed on naive, central memory and regulatory T cell samples, with an average of around 3.4 million total reads per sample. Sorted cells were lysed in RLT buffer, and RNA was extracted using DNase-treated RNeasy Micro or Mini kits according to cell number. To prevent cross-contamination, each cell subset was processed individually, whereas patient and healthy donor samples were processed jointly. TCRB sequences were amplified from cDNA with the immunoSEQ multiplex PCR, producing 87-bp fragments spanning the CDR3 region. The amplicons were sequenced using the Illumina HiSeq platform. As for the authors' bioinformatics: Synthetic template baselines were used to correct PCR bias computationally, reads within Hamming distance 2 were collapsed together, and singletons that could not be merged were discarded. Reads were aligned to IMGT to assign V, D and J genes, CDR3 length, and insertions or deletions at six rearrangement sites. Within each subset, clonotype counts were normalized to the number of sorted cells before true diversity and Gini coefficients were calculated with the tcR R package. The overlap coefficient, calculated on TCRB nucleotide sequences, was used to quantify repertoire sharing. Out-of-frame TCRB sequences from naive cells were analyzed as a proxy for the pre-selection repertoire. As stored in TCRdb, this immuneACCESS dataset retains in-frame rearrangements with V and J assigned. A fraction of the clones does not appear; measured against another copy, unresolved V genes explain less than half of the discrepancy, and the remainder lacks a known reason. The V and J calls and clone size come from that table; D and trimming were worked out from the DNA. The sample includes fewer than 300,000 clones, with roughly 10% observed a single time. Around 0.015% of the sample lies in the top ten.

The material sequenced was naive CD4+ T cells from blood. Sample cell subset or site, as interpreted from the label and publication: true naive CD4+ T cells. The V gene is TRBV4-3 and the J gene is TRBJ1-1; 8 bases in the middle match TRBD1. The TCR sequence derives from a man aged 30-40 years with type 1 diabetes. The CDR3 loop reads CASSQVFRTGKAFF. The nucleotide sequence is TGCGCCAGCAGCCAAGTCTTCCGGACAGGGAAAGCTTTCTTT.